This TCR beta chain was found in a study of response to subunit inactivated influenza vaccine. Study-wide results and caveats: It was suggested by the authors that few new T cells are recruited by each seasonal influenza vaccination.

To note about this clonotype: What it binds is not known.

There are 16 residues in the CDR3. V was shortened by 5 bases and J by 8 bases, with 19 bases between the two germline ends. Germline V lookup: CDR1 MDHEN, CDR2 SYDVKM. TCRdb itself ran the RT-PCR reads through MiXCR, one entry per CDR3 protein. The sample has about 700,000 distinct CDR3 sequences, about 15% seen once. The receptor's source is a man aged 50 or older who received an inactivated influenza vaccine. J is TRBJ1-6 and V is TRBV28; TRBD1 might be the D (6 bases). The sample here was PBMCs from blood, taken 14 to 15 days before vaccination. In DNA form, the CDR3 reads TGTGCCAGCAGTCCGGAAACAGGGTTGATGCATTCACCCCTCCACTTT. It yields the protein CASSPETGLMHSPLHF. The complete variable domain, with remaining parts taken from reference TRBV28 and TRBJ1-6, reads DVKVTQSSRYLVKRTGEKVFLECVQDMDHENMFWYRQDPGLGLRLIYFSYDVKMKEKGDIPEGYSVSREKKERFSLILESASTNQTSMYLCASSPETGLMHSPLHFGNGTRLTVT.